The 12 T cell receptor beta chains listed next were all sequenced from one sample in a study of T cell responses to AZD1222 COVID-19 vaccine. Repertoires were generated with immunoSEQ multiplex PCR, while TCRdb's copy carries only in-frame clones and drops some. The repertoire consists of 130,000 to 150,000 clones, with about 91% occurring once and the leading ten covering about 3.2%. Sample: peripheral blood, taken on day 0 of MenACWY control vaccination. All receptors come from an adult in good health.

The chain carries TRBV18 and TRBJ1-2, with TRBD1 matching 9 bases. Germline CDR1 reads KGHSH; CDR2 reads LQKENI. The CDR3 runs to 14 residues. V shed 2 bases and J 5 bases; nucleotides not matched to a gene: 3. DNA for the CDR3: TGTGCCAGCTCACCAGGGACAGGGAATTATGGCTACACCTTC. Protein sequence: CASSPGTGNYGYTF.

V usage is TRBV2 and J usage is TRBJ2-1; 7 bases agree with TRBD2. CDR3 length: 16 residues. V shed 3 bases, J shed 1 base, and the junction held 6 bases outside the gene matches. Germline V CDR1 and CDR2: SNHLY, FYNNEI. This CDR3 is CASSDPGEGSYNEQFF. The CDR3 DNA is TGTGCCAGCAGTGATCCCGGGGAGGGGTCCTACAATGAGCAGTTCTTC.

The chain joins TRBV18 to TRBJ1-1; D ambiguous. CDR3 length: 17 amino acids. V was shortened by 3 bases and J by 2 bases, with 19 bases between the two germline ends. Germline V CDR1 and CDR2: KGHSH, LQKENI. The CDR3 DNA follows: TGTGCCAGCTCACCTGGTATGTTTGACTCCACTAACACTGAAGCTTTCTTT. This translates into CASSPGMFDSTNTEAFF.

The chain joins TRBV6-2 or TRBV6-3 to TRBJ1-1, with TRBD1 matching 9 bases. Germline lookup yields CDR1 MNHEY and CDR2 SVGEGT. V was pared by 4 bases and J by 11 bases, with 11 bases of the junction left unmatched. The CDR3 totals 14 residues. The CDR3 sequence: CASSFRDRARGAFF. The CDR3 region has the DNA TGTGCCAGCAGTTTCCGGGACAGGGCTCGTGGGGCTTTCTTT.

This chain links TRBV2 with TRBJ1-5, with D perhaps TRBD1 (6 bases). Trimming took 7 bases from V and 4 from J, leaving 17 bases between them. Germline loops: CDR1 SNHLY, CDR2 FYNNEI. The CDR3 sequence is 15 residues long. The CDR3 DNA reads TGTGCCAGCAACCTACAGGGCCAGAGTAATCAGCCCCAGCATTTT. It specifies CASNLQGQSNQPQHF.

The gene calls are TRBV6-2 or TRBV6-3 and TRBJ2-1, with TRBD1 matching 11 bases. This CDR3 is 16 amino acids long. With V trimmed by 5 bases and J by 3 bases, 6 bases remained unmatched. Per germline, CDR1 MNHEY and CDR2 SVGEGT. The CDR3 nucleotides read TGTGCCAGCAGTGGTGGGGACAGGGGGGACTACAATGAGCAGTTCTTC. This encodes CASSGGDRGDYNEQFF.

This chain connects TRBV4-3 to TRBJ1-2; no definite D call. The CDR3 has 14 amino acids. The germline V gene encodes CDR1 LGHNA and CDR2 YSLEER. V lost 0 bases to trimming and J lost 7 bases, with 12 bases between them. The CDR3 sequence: CASSQDAGLGGYTF. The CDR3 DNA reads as TGCGCCAGCAGCCAAGACGCGGGTTTGGGTGGCTACACCTTC.

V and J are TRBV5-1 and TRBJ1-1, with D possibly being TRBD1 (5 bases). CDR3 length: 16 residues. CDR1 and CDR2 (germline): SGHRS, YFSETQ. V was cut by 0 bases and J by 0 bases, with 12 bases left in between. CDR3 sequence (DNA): TGCGCCAGCAGCTTGGCTGGGTCAGGGTTGAACACTGAAGCTTTCTTT. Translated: CASSLAGSGLNTEAFF.

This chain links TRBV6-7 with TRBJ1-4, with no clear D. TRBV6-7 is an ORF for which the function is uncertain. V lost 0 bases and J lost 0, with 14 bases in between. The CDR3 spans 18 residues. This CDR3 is CASSYSRVLCATNEKLFF. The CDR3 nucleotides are TGTGCCAGCAGTTACTCGAGAGTCTTGTGTGCAACTAATGAAAAACTGTTTTTT.

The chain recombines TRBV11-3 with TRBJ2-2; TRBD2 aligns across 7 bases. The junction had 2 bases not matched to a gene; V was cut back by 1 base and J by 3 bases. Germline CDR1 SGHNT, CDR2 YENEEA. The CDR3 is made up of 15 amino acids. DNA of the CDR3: TGTGCCAGCAGCTTAGGCGGGAGTGACACCGGGGAGCTGTTTTTT. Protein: CASSLGGSDTGELFF.

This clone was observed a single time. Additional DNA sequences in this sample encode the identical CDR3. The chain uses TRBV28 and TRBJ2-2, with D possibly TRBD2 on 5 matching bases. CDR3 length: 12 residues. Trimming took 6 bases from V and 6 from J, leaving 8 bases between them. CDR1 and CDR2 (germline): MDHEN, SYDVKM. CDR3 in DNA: TGTGCCAGCAGCTTACTAGCCGGGGAGCTGTTTTTT. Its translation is CASSLLAGELFF.

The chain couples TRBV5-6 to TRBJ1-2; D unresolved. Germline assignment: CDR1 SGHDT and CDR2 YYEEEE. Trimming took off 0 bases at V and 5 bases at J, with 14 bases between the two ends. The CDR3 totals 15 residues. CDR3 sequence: CASSLVKRQSYGYTF. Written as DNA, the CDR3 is TGTGCCAGCAGCTTGGTAAAGCGGCAGTCGTATGGCTACACCTTC.